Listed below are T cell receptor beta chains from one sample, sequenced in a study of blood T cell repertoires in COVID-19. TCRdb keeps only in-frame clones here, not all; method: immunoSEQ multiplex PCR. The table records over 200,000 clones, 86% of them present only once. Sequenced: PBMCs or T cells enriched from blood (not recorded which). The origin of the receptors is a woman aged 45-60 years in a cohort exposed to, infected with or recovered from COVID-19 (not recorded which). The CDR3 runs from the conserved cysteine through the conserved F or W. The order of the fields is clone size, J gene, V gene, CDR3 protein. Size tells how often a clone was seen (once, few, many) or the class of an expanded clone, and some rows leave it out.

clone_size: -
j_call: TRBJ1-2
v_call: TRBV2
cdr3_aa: CASSKIDRGGYGYTF

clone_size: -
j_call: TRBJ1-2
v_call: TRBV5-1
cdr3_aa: CASSLARDSSGDGYTF

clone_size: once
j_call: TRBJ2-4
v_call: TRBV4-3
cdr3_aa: CASSQVGFNIQYF

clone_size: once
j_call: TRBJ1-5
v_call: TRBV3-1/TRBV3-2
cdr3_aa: CASSRTGSGQPQHF

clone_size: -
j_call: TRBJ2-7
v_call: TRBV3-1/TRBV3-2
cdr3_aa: CASSPPEGYEQYF

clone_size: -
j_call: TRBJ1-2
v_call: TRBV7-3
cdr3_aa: CASSLGAGGDSGYTF

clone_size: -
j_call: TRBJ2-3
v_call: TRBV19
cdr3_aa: CASSAQTGGTDTQYF

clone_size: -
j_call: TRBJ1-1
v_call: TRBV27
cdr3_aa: CASSLLRGGADTEAFF

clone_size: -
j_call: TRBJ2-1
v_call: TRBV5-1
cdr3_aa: CASSLPGLADYNEQFF

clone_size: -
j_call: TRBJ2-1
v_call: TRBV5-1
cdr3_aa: CASRFQGQTYNEQFF

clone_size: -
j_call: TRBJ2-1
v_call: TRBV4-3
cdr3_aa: CASSQVPPTQQTYNEQFF

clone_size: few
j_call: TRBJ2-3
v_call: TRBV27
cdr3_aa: CASSRLSRPDTQYF

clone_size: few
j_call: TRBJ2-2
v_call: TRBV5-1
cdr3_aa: CASSLARETTPGELFF

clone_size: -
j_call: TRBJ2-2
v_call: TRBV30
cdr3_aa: CAWSVGSLTGELFF

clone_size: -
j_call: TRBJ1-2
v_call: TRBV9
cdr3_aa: CASSVGTTGEPYGYTF

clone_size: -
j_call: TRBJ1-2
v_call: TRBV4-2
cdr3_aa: CASSQADRGFDYGYTF

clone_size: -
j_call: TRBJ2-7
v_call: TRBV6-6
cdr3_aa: CASINRDRTYEQYF

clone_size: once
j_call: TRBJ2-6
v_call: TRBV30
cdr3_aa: CAGRGPGANVLTF

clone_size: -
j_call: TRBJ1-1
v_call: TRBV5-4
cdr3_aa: CASRFSAGSLNTEAFF

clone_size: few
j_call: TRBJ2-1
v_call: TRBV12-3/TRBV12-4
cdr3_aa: CASSFGGGNEQFF

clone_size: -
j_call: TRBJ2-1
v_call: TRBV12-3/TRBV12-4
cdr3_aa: CASSLFGGEEQFF